The T cell receptor (beta chain) described here comes from a study of regulatory T cells in long-lasting Graves disease. There are a few counts of this clonotype. Regarding time point: persistent/refractory GD, antithyroid drugs over 5 years with positive TRAb. PBMCs were the source of the RNA used for TCR sequencing. The CDR3 length is 14 residues. Deletions cut 2 bases from V and 3 bases from J, with 11 bases between. Germline lookup yields CDR1 DFQATT and CDR2 SNEGSKA (reference sequence). CDR3-region Arm-PCR and iRepertoire HTBI primers produced the TCR beta libraries. MiXCR was run by TCRdb on the multiplex PCR reads, yielding one entry per CDR3 protein. The sample has 650,000 to 850,000 distinct CDR3 sequences; roughly 30% are singletons.

The specimen was peripheral blood mononuclear cells (PBMCs), collected when the disease was refractory, from a patient treated with antithyroid drugs. This chain joins TRBV20-1 and TRBJ1-5; D is undetermined. The sequence came from a female donor with Graves disease. The CDR3 region has the DNA TGCAGTGCTAGAACGGATTCGTTCAATCAGCCCCAGCATTTT. It encodes CSARTDSFNQPQHF.